In this sample, the clone carrying this T cell receptor (beta chain) turned up a few times. Its antigen is unidentified. The CDR3 runs 12 residues. Trimming took 8 bases from V and 2 from J, leaving 6 bases between them. Germline V gene lookup returns CDR1 LNHDA and CDR2 SQIVND (reference sequence). The sample comes from a study of T cell responses to AZD1222 COVID-19 vaccine. General study results and limits: The sample set comprised mostly white British donors with more females, and clonal diversity was possibly underestimated. Nearly half of spike-specific TCRs reportedly target unmutated variant regions.

This table comes from immunoSEQ multiplex PCR, and its TCRdb copy is limited to in-frame clones, with some not included. Found here are 90,000 to 95,000 clones, about 90% of them singletons; the top ten hold 7.5%. The sequencing here drew on peripheral blood, taken on day 0 of AZD1222 vaccination. The receptor's source is an adult in good health. This chain links TRBV19 with TRBJ2-2; D gene ambiguous. CDR3 region: CASAPNTGELFF. The DNA for the CDR3 is TGTGCCAGTGCCCCAAACACCGGGGAGCTGTTTTTT.